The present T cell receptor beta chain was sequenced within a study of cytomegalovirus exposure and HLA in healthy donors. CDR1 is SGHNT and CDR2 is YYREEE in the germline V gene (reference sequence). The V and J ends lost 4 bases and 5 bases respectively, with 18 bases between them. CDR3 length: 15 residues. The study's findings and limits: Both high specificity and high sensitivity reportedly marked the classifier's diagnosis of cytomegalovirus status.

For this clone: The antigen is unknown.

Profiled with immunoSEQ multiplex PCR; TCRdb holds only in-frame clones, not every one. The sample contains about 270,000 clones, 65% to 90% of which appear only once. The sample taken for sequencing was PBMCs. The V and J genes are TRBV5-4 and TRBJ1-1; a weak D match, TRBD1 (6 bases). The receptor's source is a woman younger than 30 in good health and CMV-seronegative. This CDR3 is CASSPQGLGETEAFF. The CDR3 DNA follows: TGTGCCAGCAGCCCCCAGGGGCTTGGGGAAACTGAAGCTTTCTTT.